The source of this T cell receptor beta chain is a study of glioma-infiltrating T cells after dendritic cell vaccination. Some clones are missing from TCRdb's copy, which holds only in-frame ones; the method was immunoSEQ multiplex PCR. The sample consists of roughly 100,000 clones, 90% of them appearing once. The time point here: after dendritic cell vaccination, including at tumor progression/relapse. The ends lost 5 bases at V and 6 bases at J; junction bases unmatched: 12. Per germline, CDR1 SGHAT and CDR2 FQNNGV. The CDR3 length is 15 residues. This clonotype was obtained from a human donor with glioblastoma. J is TRBJ1-1 and V is TRBV11-2; 7 bases are shared with TRBD1. The specimen was blood, collected after dendritic cell vaccination. This CDR3 reads CASSRDRVGLAEAFF. In nucleotides, the CDR3 is TGTGCCAGCAGCAGAGACAGGGTGGGGTTGGCTGAAGCTTTCTTT.